This T cell receptor beta chain emerged from a study of blood T cell repertoires in COVID-19. As for the study in general: Samples taken during acute and convalescent COVID-19 were collected in the United States, Italy and Spain. PBMCs, B-cell-depleted T cells, or T cells provided the cDNA or gDNA that made up the material.

Germline CDR1 reads SGDLS; CDR2 reads YYNGEE. This CDR3 has 15 amino acids. The trim removed 4 bases at V and 4 bases at J, leaving 4 bases unmatched. In the authors' methods: From reference gene primer amplification, estimates of nucleated cell counts were derived. Method: immunoSEQ multiplex PCR; TCRdb's copy keeps in-frame clones and lacks some. V and J calls and clone size are those listed in that table; D and trimming were worked out from the DNA. Seen here are some 250,000 clones, 80% to 90% observed once, and the top ten hold approximately 6%. The source of this sequence is an older man with acute or convalescent COVID-19. V usage is TRBV9 and J usage is TRBJ2-5, with 13 nucleotides matching TRBD2. The sample consisted of peripheral blood. This chain's CDR3 is CASSPGTSGVETQYF. For the CDR3, the DNA is TGTGCCAGCAGCCCAGGGACTAGCGGGGTAGAGACCCAGTACTTC.